The clone carrying this T cell receptor beta chain appeared many times. This entry comes from a study of low-dose radiotherapy and immunotherapy resistance in tumors. Study at large: From cycle 1 day 1, patients took oral aspirin 300 mg every day for four cycles.

The time point was: before trial treatment. Donors received a regimen that comprised nivolumab, ipilimumab, aspirin, low-dose cyclophosphamide and low-dose radiotherapy. First-strand cDNA used TRAV- and TRBV-specific primers, covering alpha and beta chains. It was with a constant-region primer and a V-primer adapter that TCRs were amplified over roughly 20 PCR cycles. TCRdb redid the calling of the reads with MiXCR, one entry per CDR3 protein. This table has 65,000 to 90,000 distinct CDR3 sequences, 18% appearing once. Trimming removed 0 bases at V and 6 bases at J, with 10 bases between. Looked up from germline, CDR1 is DFQATT and CDR2 is SNEGSKA (reference sequence). The CDR3 length is 13 residues.

The V gene is TRBV20-1, the J gene TRBJ2-3; no firm D call. The specimen comprised PBMCs, sampled before treatment. The receptor comes from a male donor with prostate cancer. The CDR3 region has the DNA TGCAGTGCTAGAGATTCCTCGTGGGATACGCAGTATTTT. It encodes CSARDSSWDTQYF.